This T cell receptor (beta chain) was identified in a study of cytotoxic CD8 clonotypes in ibrutinib-treated CLL. Turning to the study itself: The subjects consisted of eleven to twelve relapsed/refractory and more than 14 treatment-naive individuals, with approximately 18 IGHV unmutated.

Here immunoSEQ multiplex PCR was the method, and the copy in TCRdb shows in-frame clones only, minus some. The table has approximately 300,000 clones, more than 65% seen once; the top ten hold under 8.5%. Points from the study as a whole: Sustained-remission and progressing patients diverged in sampling times.

CDR3 length equals 13 residues. V was shortened by 0 bases and J by 6 bases, with 7 bases between the two germline ends. CDR1 is ENHRY and CDR2 is SYGVKD in the germline V gene. A note on this clone: Its antigen remains unknown.

This clonotype was obtained from a human donor with chronic lymphocytic leukemia. Sequenced here: PBMCs, sampled before ibrutinib treatment. The rearrangement joins TRBV10-3 to TRBJ2-3; no definite D call. CDR3 bases: TGTGCCATCAGTGAGTCTCTCGGGGATACGCAGTATTTT. Protein: CAISESLGDTQYF.